Below, 20 T cell receptor beta chains from the same sample are listed, as sequenced in a study of tumor and adjacent non-tumor tissue in lung cancer. A modified ARM-PCR protocol with three rounds of nested PCR amplified TCRbeta. TCRdb used MiXCR to reprocess the multiplex PCR reads, holding one entry per CDR3 protein. The data show 77,000 or so distinct CDR3 sequences, with over 65% seen just once and around 40% held by the top ten. This sample's RNA came from whole unsorted tissue. More than 3 cm separated this lung sample from the edge of the tumor. The sample comprised distant non-tumor lung tissue. All receptors derive from a man between 65 and 79 years old with non-small cell lung cancer.

This clonotype was seen only a few times. The rearrangement joins TRBV29-1 to TRBJ2-7, with TRBD2 matching 7 bases. In germline, CDR1 is SQVTM, CDR2 ANQGSEA. This CDR3 comprises 14 residues. V was pared by 2 bases and J by 3 bases, with 7 bases of the junction left unmatched. CDR3 protein: CSVEREGPNYEQYF. CDR3 nucleotide sequence: TGCAGCGTTGAAAGGGAGGGACCGAACTACGAGCAGTACTTC.

This clonotype occurred a few times. One end of the junction fails to match germline, which may point to a read error. The chain recombines TRBV12-5 with TRBJ1-5, with 7 bases aligning to TRBD1. Germline V gives CDR1 LGHNT, CDR2 FRNRAP. The CDR3 loop spans 13 amino acids. CDR3 nucleotide sequence: TGTGCTAGTGCCCAGGACAGGAATCAGCCACAGCATTTT. Its protein is CASAQDRNQPQHF.

The chain combines TRBV20-1 with TRBJ2-4; no clear D gene. CDR1 DFQATT and CDR2 SNEGSKA come from the germline V gene (reference sequence). The CDR3 totals 13 residues. The V end lost 4 bases, the J end lost 5 bases, and 12 bases lay between the germline ends. CDR3 region: CSAMPYDENIQYF. DNA of the CDR3: TGCAGTGCTATGCCGTATGACGAAAACATTCAGTACTTC.

The chain recombines TRBV20-1 with TRBJ1-2; weak D call: TRBD1 (5 bases). The germline CDR1 and CDR2 sequences are DFQATT and SNEGSKA (reference sequence). CDR3 length: 12 residues. Between the trimmed V and J ends, which lost 0 bases and 13 bases, there was a span of 15 bases. CDR3 amino acids: CSAREDSYSCTF. The CDR3 DNA sequence: TGCAGTGCTAGAGAAGACAGCTATAGCTGCACCTTC.

As regards this clonotype: A read error may account for a junction end that differs from germline. The chain combines TRBV11-2 with TRBJ1-5, with 7 bases identical to TRBD1. The CDR3 contains 15 residues. Germline CDR1 and CDR2: SGHAT and FQNNGV. DNA for the CDR3: TGTGCTAGCAGCTTAGAGGGCAGGGGGGGTCAGCCCCAGCATTTT. Protein: CASSLEGRGGQPQHF.

The V call is TRBV10-1, the J call TRBJ2-3, with 7 nucleotides matching TRBD1. Germline V gives CDR1 WNHNN, CDR2 SYGVQD (reference sequence). CDR3 length equals 16 residues. With V trimmed by 1 base and J by 0 bases, 4 bases remained unmatched. This CDR3 reads CASSELTGASTDTQYF. The CDR3 region has the DNA TGCGCCAGCAGTGAGTTAACAGGGGCGAGCACAGATACGCAGTATTTT.

To note about this clonotype: A much larger clonotype is one base distant, so this may be a read error. The J gene is TRBJ2-7, the V gene TRBV4-2; D is tentatively TRBD1 or TRBD2 (5 bases each). The germline V gene has CDR1 LGHNA and CDR2 YNFKEQ. CDR3 length equals 16 residues. The CDR3 DNA is TGTGCCATCAGCCCCTCGCTTGGGACGGACTTATACGAGCAGTACTTC. Amino acid sequence: CAISPSLGTDLYEQYF.

As regards this clonotype: At one end the junction does not follow the germline gene, possibly because of a read error. V is TRBV5-1 and J is TRBJ2-5; D could derive from TRBD1 or TRBD2 (5 bases each). The CDR3 contains 18 residues. From germline, CDR1 is SGHRS and CDR2 YFSETQ. The CDR3 protein is CTSSLLSLELSGGETLYF. The CDR3 DNA is TGCACCAGCAGCTTGTTGAGTTTGGAACTTTCTGGGGGAGAGACCCTGTACTTC.

This clonotype has only a few counts. The chain joins TRBV18 to TRBJ2-2; D is uncertain. Germline V gene data show CDR1 as KGHSH and CDR2 as LQKENI. The V and J ends lost 0 bases and 6 bases respectively, with 5 bases between them. The CDR3 contains 13 residues. CDR3 in DNA: TGTGCCAGCTCACCACCATTCCCCGGGGAGCTGTTTTTT. Translation: CASSPPFPGELFF. The full variable domain, with the rest looked up from reference TRBV18 and TRBJ2-2, is NAGVMQNPRHLVRRRGQEARLRCSPMKGHSHVYWYRQLPEEGLKFMVYLQKENIIDESGMPKERFSAEFPKEGPSILRIQQVVRGDSAAYFCASSPPFPGELFFGEGSRLTVL.

With respect to this clonotype: This clone may be a read error of a much larger clone one base away. V and J are TRBV7-9 and TRBJ2-5; a possible D gene is TRBD1 (6 bases). CDR1 and CDR2 (germline): SEHNR, FQNEAQ (reference sequence). The CDR3 has 15 residues. For the CDR3, the DNA is TGTGCCAGCAGCCGAGCTACAGGGTTCCAAGAGATCCAGTACTTC. Its translation: CASSRATGFQEIQYF.

The gene calls are TRBV12-3 or TRBV12-4 and TRBJ2-7, with D perhaps TRBD1 (5 bases). With 4 bases removed from V and 5 bases from J, the gap between germline ends came to 18 bases. The CDR3 spans 15 residues. The CDR3 spells CASSSLFFQGNEQYF. Here the CDR3 DNA reads TGTGCCAGCAGTTCCTTGTTCTTCCAGGGAAACGAGCAGTACTTC.

This clonotype was found once. A much larger clone differs from this one at a single base, so this may be a read error. This chain uses TRBV18 with TRBJ2-1, with unresolved D. With 3 bases removed from V and 0 bases from J, the gap between germline ends came to 9 bases. Germline V CDR1 and CDR2: KGHSH, LQKENI. The CDR3 consists of 15 residues. CDR3 nucleotides: TGTGCCAGCTCACCGGGATCAAGCTCCTACAATGAGCAGTTCTTC. Protein product: CASSPGSSSYNEQFF.

The chain combines TRBV20-1 with TRBJ1-1; TRBD1 might be the D (6 bases). CDR3 length: 15 residues. The germline V and J ends were trimmed by 5 bases and 0 bases, with 16 bases remaining between them. Germline lookup yields CDR1 DFQATT and CDR2 SNEGSKA (reference sequence). The DNA for the CDR3 is TGCAGTGCTGGAGGCCCGGGACATATGAACACTGAAGCTTTCTTT. Its protein is CSAGGPGHMNTEAFF.

The J gene is TRBJ1-1, the V gene TRBV5-1; D ambiguous. Trimming stripped 2 bases from V and 3 bases from J, with 5 bases between. Germline V CDR1 and CDR2: SGHRS, YFSETQ. CDR3 size: 12 residues. The CDR3 region is CASSLGDTEAFF. The CDR3 bases are TGCGCCAGCAGCTTAGGAGACACTGAAGCTTTCTTT.

By share, this clonotype counts as large. This chain connects TRBV6-2 or TRBV6-3 to TRBJ1-1; 8 bases align to TRBD1. This CDR3 has 15 residues. Germline CDR1 reads MNHEY; CDR2 reads SVGEGT. The ends lost 5 bases at V and 1 base at J; junction bases unmatched: 6. The CDR3 protein is CASSTRQGTNTEAFF. CDR3 DNA: TGTGCCAGCAGTACGAGACAGGGGACGAACACTGAAGCTTTCTTT.

As for this clonotype: The germline gene is not matched at one end of the junction; a read error may be the cause. CDR3 amino acids: CDSSQAINKPQHF. For the CDR3, the DNA is TGCGACAGCAGCCAAGCGATCAATAAGCCCCAGCATTTT. This chain uses TRBV4-1 with TRBJ1-5; D is unresolved. The CDR3 consists of 13 residues. In germline, CDR1 is MGHRA, CDR2 YSYEKL.

This chain links TRBV6-2 or TRBV6-3 with TRBJ2-2; D perhaps matches TRBD1 (6 bases). Trimming removed 6 bases at V and 12 bases at J, with 17 bases between. This CDR3 spans 13 amino acids. CDR1 and CDR2 (germline): MNHEY, SVGEGT. CDR3 loop: CASSRINTGQLFF. As DNA, the CDR3 is TGTGCCAGCAGCAGGATTAATACAGGGCAGCTGTTTTTT.

About this clonotype: At one boundary the junction diverges from the germline segment, which might be a read error. The gene calls are TRBV6-1 and TRBJ2-7; tentatively, D is TRBD2 (6 bases). This CDR3 comprises 14 residues. CDR1 is MNHNS, CDR2 SASEGT, per germline. Written as DNA, the CDR3 is TGTGCCACCAGTACGAGTAGCGGCTCCTACGAGCAGTACTTC. Protein sequence: CATSTSSGSYEQYF.

Notes on this clonotype: Being one base from a much bigger clone, this may be a read error. The chain joins TRBV4-1 to TRBJ2-1, with 7 bases aligning to TRBD1. CDR1 MGHRA and CDR2 YSYEKL come from the germline V gene. The CDR3 length is 15 residues. In DNA form, the CDR3 reads TGCGTCAGCAGCCAACCGGGACAGCCCTACAATGAGCAGTTCTTC. Protein product: CVSSQPGQPYNEQFF.

This sequence joins TRBV7-9 and TRBJ2-7; TRBD1 matches at 7 bases. Unmatched junction bases numbered 9, after V lost 6 bases and J lost 1 base. The CDR3 sequence is 15 residues long. Germline V gene data show CDR1 as SEHNR and CDR2 as FQNEAQ (reference sequence). CDR3 in DNA: TGTGCCAGCAGTTCAGAGGGGGCGAGGTCCTACGAGCAGTACTTC. Translation gives CASSSEGARSYEQYF.